Listed below are T cell receptor beta chains from one sample, sequenced in a study of shared clonotypes between healthy human individuals. TCRdb keeps only in-frame clones here, not all; method: immunoSEQ multiplex PCR. The top ten hold 0.09% to 0.13% of the sample, which has approximately 590,000 clones, 95% to 96% seen once. Sequenced input: naive CD8+ T cells sorted from blood. These receptors came from a woman aged 30 to 39 in good health. Both conserved end residues are trimmed from each CDR3. The order of the fields is V gene, J gene, clone size, CDR3 protein. Part of the rows lack a size; the others show once, few, many or a class for expanded clones.

v_gene: TRBV10-3; j_gene: TRBJ1-5; abundance: -; CDR3aa: ATSTGRNQPQH
v_gene: TRBV7-8; j_gene: TRBJ1-1; abundance: -; CDR3aa: ASSLRGGRREAF
v_gene: TRBV25-1; j_gene: TRBJ1-1; abundance: -; CDR3aa: ASSVKTTGTEFEAF
v_gene: TRBV30; j_gene: TRBJ1-2; abundance: few; CDR3aa: AWMTAFYGYT
v_gene: TRBV6-1; j_gene: TRBJ2-7; abundance: -; CDR3aa: ASSVGTAALSYEQY
v_gene: TRBV11-2; j_gene: TRBJ2-7; abundance: once; CDR3aa: ASSPPGGVYEQY
v_gene: TRBV9; j_gene: TRBJ1-6; abundance: -; CDR3aa: ASSETGVNSPLH
v_gene: TRBV27; j_gene: TRBJ2-7; abundance: -; CDR3aa: ASSLSDGTISYEQY
v_gene: TRBV28; j_gene: TRBJ1-2; abundance: -; CDR3aa: ASRYGQGSGYT
v_gene: TRBV5-1; j_gene: TRBJ2-7; abundance: -; CDR3aa: ASRSGQGYEQY
v_gene: TRBV6-1; j_gene: TRBJ1-2; abundance: -; CDR3aa: ASSEGPGNYGYT
v_gene: TRBV11-2; j_gene: TRBJ2-3; abundance: -; CDR3aa: ASSRRRTDTQY
v_gene: TRBV28; j_gene: TRBJ1-1; abundance: -; CDR3aa: ASSFRKLTEAF
v_gene: TRBV27; j_gene: TRBJ2-3; abundance: -; CDR3aa: ASSLSGWTSGRLSTDTQY
v_gene: TRBV6-1; j_gene: TRBJ2-7; abundance: -; CDR3aa: ASSEASTDYEQY
v_gene: TRBV7-9; j_gene: TRBJ1-2; abundance: -; CDR3aa: ASSSTGQGYT
v_gene: TRBV27; j_gene: TRBJ2-1; abundance: -; CDR3aa: ASSRGRASYNEQF
v_gene: TRBV2; j_gene: TRBJ1-4; abundance: -; CDR3aa: ASRAQVNEKLF
v_gene: TRBV6-5; j_gene: TRBJ2-7; abundance: -; CDR3aa: ASSYGTSGNHYEQY
v_gene: TRBV19; j_gene: TRBJ1-1; abundance: -; CDR3aa: ASCSGAEAF
v_gene: TRBV12-5; j_gene: TRBJ2-1; abundance: -; CDR3aa: ASGSGPKGFSDEQF
v_gene: TRBV2; j_gene: TRBJ2-7; abundance: -; CDR3aa: ASSESRAYEQY
v_gene: TRBV19; j_gene: TRBJ2-1; abundance: -; CDR3aa: ASSFLAESYNEQF
v_gene: TRBV5-4; j_gene: TRBJ2-1; abundance: -; CDR3aa: ASSRRTSGKENEQF